This is a list of T cell receptor beta chains from one sample in a study of blood T cells in healthy people across ages. Each CDR3 protein gets one entry after TCRdb re-called the 5' RACE reads with MiXCR. The table has about 1.5 million distinct CDR3 sequences, roughly two fifths seen once. The sequenced sample was blood. All receptors derive from a young woman in good health. Both conserved end residues are trimmed from each CDR3. Size values are once, few and many counts, or a class for expanded clones, and some rows have none.

V,size,J,CDR3
TRBV24-1,NA,TRBJ2-1,ATSDSLAGVHYNEQF
TRBV20-1,NA,TRBJ1-2,SAEGQGDYGYT
TRBV28,NA,TRBJ1-3,ASRQGVLGNTIY
TRBV2,NA,TRBJ1-2,ASVLRDTYGYT
TRBV9,NA,TRBJ1-5,ASGGLSDQPQH
TRBV27,NA,TRBJ1-1,ASSFSRVGGTEAF
TRBV27,NA,TRBJ2-5,ASSAAAYNEQY
TRBV12-3/TRBV12-4,NA,TRBJ2-3,ASSFGGVGDTQY
TRBV5-1,NA,TRBJ2-7,ASRGGGSTYEQY
TRBV10-3,few,TRBJ2-3,AIRGTSGTDTQY
TRBV7-9,NA,TRBJ1-1,ASSLVNSGVPEAF
TRBV24-1,few,TRBJ2-1,ATRPRGAGEQF
TRBV7-3,NA,TRBJ2-4,ASSLGTIGSKNIQY
TRBV3-1,NA,TRBJ2-1,ASSQDGGLGANELF
TRBV4-3,few,TRBJ1-2,ASSQERTVNYGYT
TRBV7-2,NA,TRBJ2-3,ASSLAVRDTQY
TRBV4-3,few,TRBJ2-1,ASSRDRAGYNEQF
TRBV20-1,few,TRBJ1-4,SASPLRAPEKLF
TRBV7-2,NA,TRBJ2-1,ASSYSSYNNEQF
TRBV9,NA,TRBJ2-3,ASSVDGGGLADTQY
TRBV15,few,TRBJ2-1,ATSRDALWEQF
TRBV7-9,many,TRBJ2-3,ASSFSGGADTQY
TRBV27,few,TRBJ1-2,ASGRTSSYGYT
TRBV4-3,once,TRBJ1-2,ASRTGTGSSYGYT
TRBV7-2,NA,TRBJ2-7,ASSQAGGALAPYEQY